The 20 T cell receptor beta chains below come from one sample, sequenced in a study of cytomegalovirus exposure and HLA in healthy donors. The study ran its PCR with 60 Vbeta and 13 Jbeta primers. TCRdb's copy holds only in-frame clones and misses some; the assay was immunoSEQ multiplex PCR. The data contain around 230,000 clones, just under 80% of them singletons. The source material was PBMCs. Receptors were obtained from a boy aged 5-17 years in good health and CMV-seronegative.

This clone has a handful of counts. The CDR3, as DNA: TGTGCCAGCAGTCTCCTGGGGGACAAAGGGTGGACCCAGTACTTC. This gives the protein CASSLLGDKGWTQYF. The V call is TRBV27, the J call TRBJ2-5; the D gene is possibly TRBD1 (6 bases). The CDR3 has 15 residues. Germline lookup yields CDR1 MNHEY and CDR2 SMNVEV (reference sequence). Between the trimmed V and J ends, which lost 5 bases and 7 bases, there was a span of 20 bases.

In its sample, this clone was seen a few times. This chain connects TRBV6-6 to TRBJ2-5, with a weak D call TRBD2 (5 bases). This CDR3 comprises 15 residues. Germline CDR1 MNHNY, CDR2 SVGAGI (reference sequence). V was pared by 5 bases and J by 1 base, with 14 bases between. CDR3 region: CASSPRERAQETQYF. Here the CDR3 DNA reads TGTGCCAGCAGTCCAAGGGAGAGAGCCCAAGAGACCCAGTACTTC.

The CDR3 sequence: CASSQERARGGTEQFF. As DNA, the CDR3 is TGTGCCAGCAGCCAAGAAAGGGCCCGGGGGGGCACTGAGCAGTTCTTC. The rearrangement links TRBV4-2 to TRBJ2-1, with 8 bases matching TRBD2. J was trimmed by 9 bases and V by 0 bases; bases with no gene match: 10. The germline V gene has CDR1 LGHNA and CDR2 YNFKEQ. The CDR3 has 16 amino acids.

The V and J genes are TRBV7-9 and TRBJ1-2, with TRBD1 matching 9 bases. The V gene end was trimmed by 5 bases and the J gene end by 2 bases; junction bases not matched to a gene: 3. This CDR3 has 14 amino acids. The V gene's germline CDR1 is SEHNR and CDR2 FQNEAQ (reference sequence). The CDR3 loop is CASSLGQGNYGYTF. The CDR3 nucleotides read TGTGCCAGCAGCCTTGGACAGGGGAACTATGGCTACACCTTC.

The CDR3 DNA is TGTGCCAGCTCAAGCGGGACAGGGAGTTTTGCTTTCTTT. Encoded protein: CASSSGTGSFAFF. The chain links TRBV18 to TRBJ1-1; 9 bases match TRBD1. Per germline, CDR1 KGHSH and CDR2 LQKENI. Trimming cost V 5 bases and J 11 bases; bases outside gene matches: 9. The CDR3 consists of 13 residues.

The rearrangement links TRBV18 to TRBJ2-7, with 10 bases matching TRBD1. The V and J ends lost 5 bases and 3 bases, in that order; junction bases with no gene match: 7. The germline V gene has CDR1 KGHSH and CDR2 LQKENI. The CDR3 contains 15 residues. The CDR3, as DNA: TGTGCCAGCTCAACCGGGACAGGGGTTGTCTACGAGCAGTACTTC. It codes for CASSTGTGVVYEQYF.

The gene calls are TRBV11-3 and TRBJ1-1, with unresolved D. V was pared by 5 bases and J by 1 base, with 8 bases between. The CDR3 consists of 13 residues. In germline, CDR1 is SGHNT, CDR2 YENEEA. CDR3 region: CASSRESNTEAFF. CDR3 bases: TGTGCCAGCAGCCGGGAGTCGAACACTGAAGCTTTCTTT.

This chain links TRBV6-4 with TRBJ1-5; 7 nucleotides agree with TRBD1. The V and J ends lost 6 bases and 5 bases, in that order; junction bases with no gene match: 4. Germline lookup yields CDR1 MRHNA and CDR2 SNTAGT. CDR3 size: 13 residues. CDR3 in amino acids: CASSLDRDQPQHF. CDR3 bases: TGTGCCAGCAGCCTTGACAGGGATCAGCCCCAGCATTTT.

This chain links TRBV15 with TRBJ1-1; TRBD1 agrees at 7 bases. CDR3 size: 16 residues. Germline V gives CDR1 LNHNV, CDR2 YYDKDF (reference sequence). V lost 2 bases to trimming and J lost 0 bases; unmatched junction nucleotides: 6. CDR3 residues: CATSRKTGPLNTEAFF. The CDR3, as DNA: TGTGCCACCAGCAGAAAGACAGGGCCATTGAACACTGAAGCTTTCTTT.

This chain uses TRBV6-1 with TRBJ1-2, with D possibly TRBD1 on 6 matching bases. This CDR3 has 14 amino acids. V was clipped by 11 bases and J by 3 bases, with 19 bases between them. Germline CDR1 MNHNS, CDR2 SASEGT. CDR3 sequence reads: CAANIQGWDYGYTF. Here the CDR3 DNA reads TGTGCCGCAAACATACAGGGTTGGGACTATGGCTACACCTTC.

The chain has TRBV10-3 and TRBJ2-7; 9 positions agree with TRBD1. Germline CDR1 is ENHRY and CDR2 is SYGVKD. The CDR3 is 14 residues long. With 4 bases clipped from V and 6 bases from J, the junction kept 7 bases outside the gene matches. This CDR3 is CAISAGQGGPEQYF. As DNA, the CDR3 is TGTGCCATCAGTGCGGGACAGGGAGGGCCCGAGCAGTACTTC.

Concerning this clone: At one end, the junction sequence differs from germline, possibly due to a read error. The chain couples TRBV7-6 to TRBJ2-1; 7 nucleotides match TRBD2. This CDR3 is 15 amino acids long. Germline CDR1 reads SGHVS; CDR2 reads FNYEAQ. As DNA, the CDR3 is TGTGCCAGCAGCTTATCTAGCGGTTCCTTCAATGAGCAGTTCTTC. It specifies CASSLSSGSFNEQFF.

The chain uses TRBV29-1 and TRBJ1-2, with 9 bases that match TRBD1. The CDR3 is 15 residues long. V gave up 5 bases and J gave up 6 bases; unmatched junction bases: 13. Germline V CDR1 and CDR2: SQVTM, ANQGSEA. This chain's CDR3 is CSVRFPGQGRDGYTF. DNA for the CDR3: TGCAGCGTTCGGTTTCCGGGACAGGGAAGGGATGGCTACACCTTC.

This chain connects TRBV7-9 to TRBJ1-1, with TRBD1 as a possible D gene (5 bases). The length of the CDR3 is 16 residues. Deletions cut 0 bases from V and 3 bases from J, with 14 bases between. In germline, CDR1 is SEHNR, CDR2 FQNEAQ (reference sequence). The CDR3 here is CASSLAEFRGDTEAFF. In DNA form, the CDR3 reads TGTGCCAGCAGCTTAGCAGAGTTCCGGGGGGACACTGAAGCTTTCTTT.

The chain carries TRBV10-1 and TRBJ2-7; weak D call: TRBD1 (6 bases). Germline V gives CDR1 WNHNN, CDR2 SYGVQD (reference sequence). The ends were cut back, 4 bases at V and 2 bases at J, with 15 bases in the middle. The CDR3 covers 15 residues. The CDR3 is CASSGLGQGPYEQYF. As DNA, the CDR3 is TGCGCCAGCAGTGGATTGGGTCAGGGGCCCTACGAGCAGTACTTC.

V usage is TRBV30 and J usage is TRBJ2-7, with D possibly TRBD2 on 6 matching bases. V lost 0 bases and J 7 bases, leaving 7 bases between the germline ends. This CDR3 comprises 11 residues. Germline CDR1 GTSNPN, CDR2 SVGIG (reference sequence). The CDR3 protein is CAWSVRGEQYF. In DNA form, the CDR3 reads TGTGCCTGGAGTGTACGGGGGGAGCAGTACTTC.

The rearrangement uses TRBV6-5 and TRBJ2-1; a possible D gene is TRBD2 (6 bases). Germline V gene sequence: CDR1 MNHEY, CDR2 SVGAGI. This CDR3 has 16 amino acids. Trimming removed 2 bases from V and 5 bases from J, with 16 bases in between. The CDR3 spells CASSYGGGVLHNEQFF. CDR3 sequence (DNA): TGTGCCAGCAGTTACGGGGGAGGCGTCCTCCACAATGAGCAGTTCTTC.

The chain couples TRBV6-1 to TRBJ2-7; the D is unclear. This CDR3 has 12 residues. V lost 1 base and J lost 4, with 5 bases in between. Germline-derived CDR1 and CDR2 are MNHNS and SASEGT. CDR3 amino acids: CASSEDTYEQYF. The CDR3, as DNA: TGTGCCAGCAGTGAAGACACGTACGAGCAGTACTTC.

This clone was seen a single time. V usage is TRBV5-4 and J usage is TRBJ1-6; TRBD1 might be the D (6 bases). This CDR3 spans 13 amino acids. The V end lost 4 bases, the J end lost 7 bases, and 9 bases lay between the germline ends. Germline V gene sequence: CDR1 SGHNT, CDR2 YYREEE (reference sequence). The CDR3 DNA is TGTGCCAGCAGCGTCGACAGGAATTCACCCCTCCACTTT. Translation: CASSVDRNSPLHF.

The chain recombines TRBV9 with TRBJ2-1; D uncertain. Trimming stripped 0 bases from V and 10 bases from J, with 17 bases between. The CDR3 runs to 15 residues. The germline V gene encodes CDR1 SGDLS and CDR2 YYNGEE. CDR3 sequence (DNA): TGTGCCAGCAGCGTAGCTACCGATCGCCCGCGGGAGCAGTTCTTC. Residues: CASSVATDRPREQFF.